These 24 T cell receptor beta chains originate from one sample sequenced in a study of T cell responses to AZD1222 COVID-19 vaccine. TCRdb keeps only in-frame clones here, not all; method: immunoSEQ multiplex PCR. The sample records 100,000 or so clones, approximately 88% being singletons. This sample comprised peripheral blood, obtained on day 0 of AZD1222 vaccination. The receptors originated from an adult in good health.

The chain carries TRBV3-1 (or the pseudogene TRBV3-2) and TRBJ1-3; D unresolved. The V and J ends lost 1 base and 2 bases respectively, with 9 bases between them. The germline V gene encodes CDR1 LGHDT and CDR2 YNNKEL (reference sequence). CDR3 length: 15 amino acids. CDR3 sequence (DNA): TGTGCCAGCAGCCAAGGTAAAAGCACTGGAAACACCATATATTTT. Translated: CASSQGKSTGNTIYF.

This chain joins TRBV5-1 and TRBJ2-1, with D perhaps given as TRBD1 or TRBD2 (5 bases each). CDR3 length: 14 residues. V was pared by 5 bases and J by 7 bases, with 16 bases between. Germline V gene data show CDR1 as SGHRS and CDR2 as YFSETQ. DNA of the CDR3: TGCGCCAGCAGGGAAAACCGGGACGCAAATGAGCAGTTCTTC. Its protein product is CASRENRDANEQFF.

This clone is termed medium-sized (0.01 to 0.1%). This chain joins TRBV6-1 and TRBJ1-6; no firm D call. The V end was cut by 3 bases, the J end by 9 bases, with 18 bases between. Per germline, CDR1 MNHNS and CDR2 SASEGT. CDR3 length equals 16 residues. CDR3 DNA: TGTGCCAGCAGTGATAGATTGGCGGCAGGAGGTTCACCCCTCCACTTT. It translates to CASSDRLAAGGSPLHF.

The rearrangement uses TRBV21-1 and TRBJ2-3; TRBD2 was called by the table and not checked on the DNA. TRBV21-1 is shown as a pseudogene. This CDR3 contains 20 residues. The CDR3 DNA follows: TGTGCCAGCAGCTCCCGCAAACCTATCGTACTAGCGGGAGAGTCAGATACGCAGTATTTT. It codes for CASSSRKPIVLAGESDTQYF.

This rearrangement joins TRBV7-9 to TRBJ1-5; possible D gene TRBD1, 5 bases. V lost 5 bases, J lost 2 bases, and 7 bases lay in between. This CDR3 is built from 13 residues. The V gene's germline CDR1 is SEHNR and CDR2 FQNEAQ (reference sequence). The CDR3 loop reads CASSTGGNQPQHF. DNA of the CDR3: TGTGCCAGCAGCACAGGCGGCAATCAGCCCCAGCATTTT.

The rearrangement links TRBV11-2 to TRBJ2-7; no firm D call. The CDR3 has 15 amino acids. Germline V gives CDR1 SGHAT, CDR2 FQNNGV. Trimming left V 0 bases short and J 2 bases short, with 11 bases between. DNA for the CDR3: TGTGCCAGCAGCTTAGATTTGGGAAGGGCCTACGAGCAGTACTTC. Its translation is CASSLDLGRAYEQYF.

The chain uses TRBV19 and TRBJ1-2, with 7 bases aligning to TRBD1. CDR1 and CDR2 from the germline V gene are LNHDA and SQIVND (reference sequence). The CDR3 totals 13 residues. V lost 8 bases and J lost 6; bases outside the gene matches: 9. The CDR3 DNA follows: TGTGCCAGTCAGGGGGGAGACAGGGATGGCTACACCTTC. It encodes CASQGGDRDGYTF.

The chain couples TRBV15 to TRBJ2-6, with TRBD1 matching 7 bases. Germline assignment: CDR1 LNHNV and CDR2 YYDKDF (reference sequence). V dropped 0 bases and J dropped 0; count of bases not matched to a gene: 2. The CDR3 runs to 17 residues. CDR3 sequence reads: CATSRETGTSGANVLTF. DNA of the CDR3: TGTGCCACCAGCAGAGAGACAGGGACCTCTGGGGCCAACGTCCTGACTTTC.

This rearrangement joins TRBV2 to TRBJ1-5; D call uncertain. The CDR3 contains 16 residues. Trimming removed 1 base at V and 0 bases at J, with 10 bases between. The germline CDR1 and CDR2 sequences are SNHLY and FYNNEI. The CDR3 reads CASSEESHYSNQPQHF. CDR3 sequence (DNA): TGTGCCAGCAGTGAAGAGAGTCACTATAGCAATCAGCCCCAGCATTTT.

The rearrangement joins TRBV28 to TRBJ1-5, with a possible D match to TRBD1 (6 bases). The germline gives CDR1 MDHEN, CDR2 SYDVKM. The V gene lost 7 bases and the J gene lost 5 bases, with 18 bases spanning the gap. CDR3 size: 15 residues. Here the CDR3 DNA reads TGTGCCAGCACCCCCGGGCAGGGGTACGATCAGCCCCAGCATTTT. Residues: CASTPGQGYDQPQHF.

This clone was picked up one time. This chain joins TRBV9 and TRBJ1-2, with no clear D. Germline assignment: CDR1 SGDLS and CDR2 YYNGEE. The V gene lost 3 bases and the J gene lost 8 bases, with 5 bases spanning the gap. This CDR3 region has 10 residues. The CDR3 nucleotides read TGTGCCAGCAGCGGATCAGGCTACACCTTC. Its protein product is CASSGSGYTF.

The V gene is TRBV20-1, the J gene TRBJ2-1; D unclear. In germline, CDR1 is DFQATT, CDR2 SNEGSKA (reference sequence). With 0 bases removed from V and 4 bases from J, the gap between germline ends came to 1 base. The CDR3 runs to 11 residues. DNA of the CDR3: TGCAGTGCTAGAGATTACAATGAGCAGTTCTTC. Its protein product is CSARDYNEQFF.

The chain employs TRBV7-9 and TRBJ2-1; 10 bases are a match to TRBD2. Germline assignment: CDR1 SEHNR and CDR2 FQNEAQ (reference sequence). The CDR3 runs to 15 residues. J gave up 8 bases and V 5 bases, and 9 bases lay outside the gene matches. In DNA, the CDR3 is TGTGCCAGCAGCCCATCCCTAGCGGGAGTGTATGAGCAGTTCTTC. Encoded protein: CASSPSLAGVYEQFF.

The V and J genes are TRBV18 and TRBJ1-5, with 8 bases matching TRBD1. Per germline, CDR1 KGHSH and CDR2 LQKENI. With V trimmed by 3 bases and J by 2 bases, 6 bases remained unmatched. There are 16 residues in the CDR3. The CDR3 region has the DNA TGTGCCAGCTCACCGACAGGGGCATACGGCAATCAGCCCCAGCATTTT. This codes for CASSPTGAYGNQPQHF.

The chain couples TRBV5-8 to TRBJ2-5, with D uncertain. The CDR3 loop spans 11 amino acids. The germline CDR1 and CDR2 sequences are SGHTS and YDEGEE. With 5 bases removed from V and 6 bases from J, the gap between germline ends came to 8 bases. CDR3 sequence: CASRQEQTQYF. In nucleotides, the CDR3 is TGTGCCAGCAGGCAAGAGCAGACCCAGTACTTC.

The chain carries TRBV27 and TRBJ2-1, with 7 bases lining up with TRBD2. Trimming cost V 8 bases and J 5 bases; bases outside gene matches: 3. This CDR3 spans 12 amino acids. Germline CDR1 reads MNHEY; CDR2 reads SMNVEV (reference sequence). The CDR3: CASWEGNNEQFF. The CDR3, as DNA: TGTGCCAGCTGGGAGGGGAACAATGAGCAGTTCTTC.

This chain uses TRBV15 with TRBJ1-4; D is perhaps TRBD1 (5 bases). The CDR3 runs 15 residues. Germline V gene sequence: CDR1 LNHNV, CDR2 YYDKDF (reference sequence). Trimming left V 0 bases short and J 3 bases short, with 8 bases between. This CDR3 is CATSREGGPNEKLFF. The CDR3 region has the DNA TGTGCCACCAGCAGAGAGGGGGGTCCTAATGAAAAACTGTTTTTT.

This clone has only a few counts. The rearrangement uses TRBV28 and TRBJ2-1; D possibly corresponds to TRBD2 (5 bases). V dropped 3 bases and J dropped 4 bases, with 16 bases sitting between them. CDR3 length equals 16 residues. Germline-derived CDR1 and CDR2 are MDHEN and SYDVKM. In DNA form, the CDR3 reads TGTGCCAGCAGTTTGGTTGTCGGGGATTCGTACAATGAGCAGTTCTTC. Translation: CASSLVVGDSYNEQFF.

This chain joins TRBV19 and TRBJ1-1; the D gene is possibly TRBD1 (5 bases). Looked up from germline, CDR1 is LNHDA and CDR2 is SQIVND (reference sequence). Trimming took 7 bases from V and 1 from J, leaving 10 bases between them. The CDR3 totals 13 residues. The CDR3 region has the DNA TGTGCCAGTAACCCGACAGCGAACACTGAAGCTTTCTTT. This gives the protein CASNPTANTEAFF.

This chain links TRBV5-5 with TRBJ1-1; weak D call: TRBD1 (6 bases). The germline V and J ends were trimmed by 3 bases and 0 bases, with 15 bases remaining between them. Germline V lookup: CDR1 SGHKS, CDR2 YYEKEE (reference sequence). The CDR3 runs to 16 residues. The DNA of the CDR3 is TGTGCCAGCAGCTGGGGGGCGGGCAGGGTGAACACTGAAGCTTTCTTT. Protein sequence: CASSWGAGRVNTEAFF.

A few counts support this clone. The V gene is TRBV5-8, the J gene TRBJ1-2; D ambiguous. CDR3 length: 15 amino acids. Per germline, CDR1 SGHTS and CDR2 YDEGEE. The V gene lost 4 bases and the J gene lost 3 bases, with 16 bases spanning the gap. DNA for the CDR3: TGTGCCAGCAGCCGTGGGCGGTTACTAGACTATGGCTACACCTTC. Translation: CASSRGRLLDYGYTF.

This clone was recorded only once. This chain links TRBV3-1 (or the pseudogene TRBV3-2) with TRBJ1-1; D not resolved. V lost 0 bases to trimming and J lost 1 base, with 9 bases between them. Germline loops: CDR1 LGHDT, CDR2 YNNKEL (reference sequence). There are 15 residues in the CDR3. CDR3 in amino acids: CASSQDLNWNTEAFF. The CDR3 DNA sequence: TGTGCCAGCAGCCAAGATCTGAATTGGAACACTGAAGCTTTCTTT.

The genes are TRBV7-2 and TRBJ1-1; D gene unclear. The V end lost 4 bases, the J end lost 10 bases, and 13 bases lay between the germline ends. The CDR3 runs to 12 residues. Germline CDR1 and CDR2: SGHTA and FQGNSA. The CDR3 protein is CASSYDLPRAFF. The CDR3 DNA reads TGTGCCAGCAGCTACGACCTCCCCAGAGCTTTCTTT.

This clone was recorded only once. The DNA of the CDR3 is TGTGCCAGCAGCAAGGGAGGGACAGGGGGATCCGGGACCCAGTACTTC. Translating gives CASSKGGTGGSGTQYF. V gene TRBV21-1 combines with J gene TRBJ2-5; the table's D call of TRBD1 was not tested on the DNA. TRBV21-1 represents a pseudogene. The CDR3 is 16 residues long.